This T cell receptor beta chain came from a study of glioma-infiltrating T cells. Study findings and constraints: Tissue-blood divergence was below expectation in non-neoplastic patients, above in gliomas.

This clonotype was seen more than once but under ten times. Its antigen is undetermined. CDR1 is SGHTA, CDR2 FQGNSA, per germline. Trimming stripped 1 base from V and 8 bases from J, with 6 bases between. This CDR3 has 13 amino acids. TCR alpha and beta CDR3 regions were amplified from RNA using iRepertoire nested multiplex PCR. TCRdb recomputed calls from the multiplex PCR reads with MiXCR, one row per CDR3 protein. The data contain about 410,000 distinct CDR3 sequences, 35% to 45% of them seen just once; the ten biggest clones take up around 12%. V and J are TRBV7-2 and TRBJ1-6; maybe TRBD1 (5 bases). Sequencing used glioma tissue, nonneoplastic brain tissue, or PBMCs (not recorded which). The sequence was obtained from a human donor with low-grade glioma or glioblastoma, undergoing nonglioma brain surgery, or in good health (not recorded which). The CDR3 loop reads CASSLGGDSPLHF. CDR3 nucleotides: TGTGCCAGCAGCTTAGGGGGCGATTCACCCCTCCACTTT.